These T cell receptor beta chains were read from a single sample in a study of T cell responses to AZD1222 COVID-19 vaccine. Generated by immunoSEQ multiplex PCR, the TCRdb table keeps only in-frame clones and is missing some. The sample lists over 150,000 clones, approximately 87% occurring once. The input for sequencing was peripheral blood, taken on day 0 of MenACWY control vaccination. These receptors all come from an adult in good health. Both conserved end residues are part of each CDR3. A D gene is named only where the DNA matches it firmly. Clone size is stated in some rows and not others, as once, few, many or a class when expanded.

>TRBD2|TRBV18|TRBJ2-1|NA
CASSPRGSGDNEQFF
TGTGCCAGCTCCCCGCGGGGGAGCGGGGACAATGAGCAGTTCTTC
>TRBD2|TRBV27|TRBJ2-3|NA
CASSGLRLAGGSDTQYF
TGTGCCAGCAGTGGCCTTAGACTAGCGGGAGGATCCGATACGCAGTATTTT
>NA|TRBV4-2|TRBJ1-1|NA
CASSQDSLGDTEAFF
TGTGCCAGCAGCCAAGATTCCCTTGGGGACACTGAAGCTTTCTTT
>NA|TRBV7-9|TRBJ1-6|once
CASSLYGARDSPLHF
TGTGCCAGCAGCTTATACGGGGCCAGGGATTCACCCCTCCACTTT
>NA|TRBV9|TRBJ2-5|NA
CASSPRQAYQETQYF
TGTGCCAGCAGCCCTCGACAGGCCTATCAAGAGACCCAGTACTTC
>TRBD1|TRBV5-5|TRBJ1-6|NA
CASSRPGQGYSPLHF
TGTGCCAGCAGCCGGCCGGGACAGGGCTATTCACCCCTCCACTTT
>TRBD1|TRBV10-1|TRBJ2-3|NA
CASGTNRGGTQYF
TGCGCCAGCGGCACAAACAGGGGTGGCACGCAGTATTTT
>TRBD1|TRBV7-2|TRBJ1-1|NA
CASSRGQFFRAFF
TGTGCCAGCAGCCGGGGACAGTTTTTCCGAGCTTTCTTT
>NA|TRBV5-5|TRBJ2-7|NA
CASSLALGAAYEQYF
TGTGCCAGCAGCTTGGCCCTGGGGGCCGCCTACGAGCAGTACTTC
>TRBD1|TRBV24-1|TRBJ2-3|NA
CATAETGNTDTQYF
TGTGCCACCGCGGAGACAGGGAACACAGATACGCAGTATTTT
>TRBD1|TRBV29-1|TRBJ2-1|NA
CSARQGEPYNEQFF
TGCAGCGCCAGACAGGGTGAACCCTACAATGAGCAGTTCTTC
>TRBD1|TRBV6-1|TRBJ1-1|once
CASSEGQGQNTEAFF
TGTGCCAGCAGTGAGGGACAGGGGCAGAACACTGAAGCTTTCTTT
>TRBD1|TRBV18|TRBJ2-1|NA
CASSQGTGHNEQFF
TGTGCCAGCTCACAGGGGACAGGGCACAATGAGCAGTTCTTC
>NA|TRBV27|TRBJ2-2|NA
CASSLSSGSNTGELFF
TGTGCCAGCAGTTTATCGTCAGGATCGAACACCGGGGAGCTGTTTTTT
>TRBD1|TRBV4-1|TRBJ2-1|NA
CASSFRGNEQFF
TGCGCCAGCAGCTTCAGGGGGAATGAGCAGTTCTTC
>NA|TRBV30|TRBJ1-2|NA
CAWSRPGHGYTF
TGTGCCTGGAGTAGGCCAGGGCATGGCTACACCTTC
>NA|TRBV5-4|TRBJ1-2|NA
CASSFAGTYGYTF
TGTGCCAGCAGCTTTGCCGGGACCTATGGCTACACCTTC
>NA|TRBV18|TRBJ1-1|NA
CASSPEGLSNTEAFF
TGTGCCAGCTCTCCGGAGGGGCTCTCGAACACTGAAGCTTTCTTT
>NA|TRBV7-6|TRBJ2-1|NA
CASNPRASGAFRSNEQFF
TGTGCCAGCAACCCTAGGGCCTCTGGCGCCTTTAGGTCCAATGAGCAGTTCTTC
>TRBD1|TRBV14|TRBJ1-2|NA
CASSHLPGGTGIIYGYTF
TGTGCCAGCAGCCATCTCCCGGGGGGGACAGGGATTATCTATGGCTACACCTTC
>NA|TRBV28|TRBJ1-5|NA
CASRQDSNQPQHF
TGTGCCAGCAGACAGGATAGCAATCAGCCCCAGCATTTT
>NA|TRBV7-2|TRBJ1-2|NA
CASSMYQGPGYTF
TGTGCCAGCAGTATGTACCAGGGTCCTGGCTACACCTTC
>NA|TRBV11-3|TRBJ2-7|NA
CASSLIRGREQYF
TGTGCCAGCAGCTTAATCAGGGGCAGGGAGCAGTACTTC
>NA|TRBV7-9|TRBJ1-1|NA
CASSRLRDTEAFF
TGTGCCAGCAGCCGACTCAGGGACACTGAAGCTTTCTTT
>NA|TRBV7-9|TRBJ1-5|NA
CASSRGGVSSNQPQHF
TGTGCCAGCAGCCGGGGTGGGGTCAGTAGCAATCAGCCCCAGCATTTT
>NA|TRBV5-4|TRBJ2-7|NA
CASSLGTDGYEQYF
TGTGCCAGCAGCTTGGGGACTGACGGCTACGAGCAGTACTTC
>NA|TRBV7-2|TRBJ2-1|few
CASSLASGVVNEQFF
TGTGCCAGCAGCTTAGCTAGCGGAGTAGTCAATGAGCAGTTCTTC
>NA|TRBV18|TRBJ1-2|NA
CASSPLGEGYGYTF
TGTGCCAGCTCACCCCTAGGAGAGGGCTATGGCTACACCTTC
>NA|TRBV6-2/TRBV6-3|TRBJ1-3|NA
CASSPHRGTMNTIYF
TGTGCCAGCAGTCCACACCGCGGGACGATGAACACCATATATTTT
>NA|TRBV18|TRBJ1-2|NA
CATSGENYGYTF
TGTGCCACCTCGGGGGAGAACTATGGCTACACCTTC
>TRBD2|TRBV5-5|TRBJ2-3|NA
CASIQSAGLAGVDTQYF
TGTGCCAGCATCCAAAGCGCCGGGCTAGCGGGGGTTGATACGCAGTATTTT
>TRBD1|TRBV28|TRBJ1-5|NA
CASSWGQGNQPQHF
TGTGCCAGCAGTTGGGGACAGGGCAATCAGCCCCAGCATTTT
>NA|TRBV10-2|TRBJ2-5|NA
CASSELPQGVQETQYF
TGCGCCAGCAGTGAGTTGCCACAGGGAGTACAGGAGACCCAGTACTTC
>TRBD2|TRBV27|TRBJ2-1|NA
CASSLNPAGGRGNEQFF
TGTGCCAGCAGTTTAAATCCGGCGGGAGGGCGTGGGAATGAGCAGTTCTTC
>NA|TRBV19|TRBJ2-3|NA
CASSIRITSTDTQYF
TGTGCCAGTAGTATCAGGATAACTAGCACAGATACGCAGTATTTT
>NA|TRBV4-1|TRBJ1-5|NA
CASSQESGRNQPQHF
TGCGCCAGCAGCCAAGAAAGTGGTCGCAATCAGCCCCAGCATTTT
>TRBD2|TRBV9|TRBJ2-2|NA
CASSVVGAGGITGELFF
TGTGCCAGCAGCGTAGTCGGAGCGGGAGGGATAACCGGGGAGCTGTTTTTT
>NA|TRBV11-2|TRBJ2-1|NA
CASSLTSEQFF
TGTGCCAGCAGTCTCACTAGTGAGCAGTTCTTC
>NA|TRBV7-9|TRBJ1-1|NA
CASRKIRGIMNTEAFF
TGTGCCAGCCGAAAGATTAGGGGGATAATGAACACTGAAGCTTTCTTT
>NA|TRBV12-5|TRBJ1-1|NA
CASGSERSEAFF
TGTGCTAGTGGTTCGGAGAGGAGTGAAGCTTTCTTT
>NA|TRBV5-4|TRBJ1-2|once
CASSSAGNYGYTF
TGTGCCAGCAGCTCCGCCGGGAACTATGGCTACACCTTC
>NA|TRBV7-2|TRBJ2-1|NA
CASSLGGWGKLNEQFF
TGTGCCAGCAGCTTAGGAGGGTGGGGCAAATTGAATGAGCAGTTCTTC
>NA|TRBV3-1/TRBV3-2|TRBJ2-3|NA
CASSQPVYKDTQYF
TGTGCCAGCAGCCAACCCGTTTACAAGGATACGCAGTATTTT
>TRBD1|TRBV28|TRBJ1-2|NA
CASSLRQGAGYTF
TGTGCCAGCAGTTTAAGACAGGGGGCCGGCTACACCTTC
>NA|TRBV7-9|TRBJ2-1|few
CASSSLRDTGSYNEQFF
TGTGCCAGCAGCTCCCTCCGGGACACCGGCTCCTACAATGAGCAGTTCTTC
>NA|TRBV19|TRBJ2-2|NA
CASMRRSRGELFF
TGTGCCAGTATGAGGAGGTCGCGCGGGGAGCTGTTTTTT